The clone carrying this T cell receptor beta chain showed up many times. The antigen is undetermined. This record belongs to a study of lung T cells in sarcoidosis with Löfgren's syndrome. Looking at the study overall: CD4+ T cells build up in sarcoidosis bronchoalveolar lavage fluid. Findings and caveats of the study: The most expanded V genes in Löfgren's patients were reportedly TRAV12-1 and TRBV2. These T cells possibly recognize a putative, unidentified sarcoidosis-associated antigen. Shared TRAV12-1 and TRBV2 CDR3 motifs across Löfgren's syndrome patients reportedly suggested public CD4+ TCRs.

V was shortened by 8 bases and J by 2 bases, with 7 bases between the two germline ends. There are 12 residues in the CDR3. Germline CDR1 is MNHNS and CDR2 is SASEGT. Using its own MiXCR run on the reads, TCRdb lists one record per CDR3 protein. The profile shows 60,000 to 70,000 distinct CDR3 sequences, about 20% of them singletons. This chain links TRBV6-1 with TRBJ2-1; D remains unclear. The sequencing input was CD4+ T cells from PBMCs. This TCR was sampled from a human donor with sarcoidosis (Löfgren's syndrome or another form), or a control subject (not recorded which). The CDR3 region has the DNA TGTGCCAGCGATCGGACCTACAATGAGCAGTTCTTC. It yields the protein CASDRTYNEQFF.